This T cell receptor (beta chain) was sequenced for a study of CD8 T cells in Susac syndrome. cDNA came from about 0.5 to 1 ug RNA primed by random hexamers. Using its own MiXCR run on the immunoSEQ multiplex PCR reads, TCRdb lists one record per CDR3 protein. The table has about 400,000 distinct CDR3 sequences, around 85% seen once. This clonotype was observed a few times. Germline V gene data show CDR1 as MDHEN and CDR2 as SYDVKM. Trimming left V 7 bases short and J 5 bases short, with 9 bases between. The CDR3 length is 11 residues. The sequencing input was CD8+ T cells from PBMCs. This receptor was identified in a human donor with multiple sclerosis. This sequence joins TRBV28 and TRBJ2-7; no clear D gene. The CDR3 DNA follows: TGTGCCAGCACCCGATTGCACGAGCAGTACTTC. It codes for CASTRLHEQYF.